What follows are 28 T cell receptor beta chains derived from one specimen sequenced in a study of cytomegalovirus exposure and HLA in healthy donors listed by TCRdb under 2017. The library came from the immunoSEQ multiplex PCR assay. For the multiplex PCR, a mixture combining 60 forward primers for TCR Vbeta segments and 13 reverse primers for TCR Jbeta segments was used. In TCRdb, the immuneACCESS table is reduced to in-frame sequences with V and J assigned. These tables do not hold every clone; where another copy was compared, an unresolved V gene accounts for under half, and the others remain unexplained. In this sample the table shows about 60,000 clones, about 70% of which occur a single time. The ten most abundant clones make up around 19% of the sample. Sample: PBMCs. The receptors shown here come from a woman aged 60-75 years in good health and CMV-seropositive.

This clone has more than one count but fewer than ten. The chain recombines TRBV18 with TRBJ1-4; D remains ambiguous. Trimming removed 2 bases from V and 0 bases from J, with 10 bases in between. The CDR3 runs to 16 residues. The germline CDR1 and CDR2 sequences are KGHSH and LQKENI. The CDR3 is CASSPIFSATNEKLFF. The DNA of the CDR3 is TGTGCCAGCTCACCAATCTTCTCCGCAACTAATGAAAAACTGTTTTTT.

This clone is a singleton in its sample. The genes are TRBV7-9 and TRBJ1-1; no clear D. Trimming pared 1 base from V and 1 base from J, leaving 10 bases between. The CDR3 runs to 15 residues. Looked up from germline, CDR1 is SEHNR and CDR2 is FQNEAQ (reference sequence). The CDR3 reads CASSLDEVGNTEAFF. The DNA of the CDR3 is TGTGCCAGCAGCTTAGATGAGGTCGGGAACACTGAAGCTTTCTTT.

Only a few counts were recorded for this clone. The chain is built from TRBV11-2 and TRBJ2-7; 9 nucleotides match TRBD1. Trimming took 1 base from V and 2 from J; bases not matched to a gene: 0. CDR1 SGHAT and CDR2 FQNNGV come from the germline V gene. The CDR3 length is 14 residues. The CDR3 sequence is CASSLGQGAYEQYF. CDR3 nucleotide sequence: TGTGCCAGCAGCTTAGGACAGGGGGCCTACGAGCAGTACTTC.

CDR3 in amino acids: CASSQSLQTDKNIQYF. The DNA of the CDR3 is TGTGCCAGCAGCCAATCCTTGCAAACAGACAAAAACATTCAGTACTTC. The chain carries TRBV13 and TRBJ2-4, with D hard to call. Germline V gene lookup returns CDR1 PRHDT and CDR2 FYEKMQ (reference sequence). CDR3 size: 16 residues. Trimming took off 5 bases at V and 3 bases at J, with 17 bases between the two ends. The full variable domain, its missing parts supplied by reference TRBV13 and TRBJ2-4, is AAGVIQSPRHLIKEKRETATLKCYPIPRHDTVYWYQQGPGQDPQFLISFYEKMQSDKGSIPDRFSAQQFSDYHSELNMSSLELGDSALYFCASSQSLQTDKNIQYFGAGTRLSVL.

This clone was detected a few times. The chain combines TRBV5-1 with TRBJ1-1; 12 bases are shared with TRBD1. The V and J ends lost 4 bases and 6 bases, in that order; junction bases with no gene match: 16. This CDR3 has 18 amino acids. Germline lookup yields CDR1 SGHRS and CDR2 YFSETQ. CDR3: CASSAGGQGALGGPEAFF. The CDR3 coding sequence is TGCGCCAGCAGCGCGGGGGGACAGGGGGCGCTTGGGGGCCCTGAAGCTTTCTTT.

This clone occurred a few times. The CDR3 coding sequence is TGTGCCAGCAGCTTACGTTACAGGGGGCGAATGAACACTGAAGCTTTCTTT. Amino acid sequence: CASSLRYRGRMNTEAFF. The chain carries TRBV7-2 and TRBJ1-1; TRBD1 aligns across 9 bases. CDR1 and CDR2 (germline): SGHTA, FQGNSA. This CDR3 contains 17 residues. The V segment lost 2 bases and the J segment 0 bases; nucleotides outside the gene matches: 7.

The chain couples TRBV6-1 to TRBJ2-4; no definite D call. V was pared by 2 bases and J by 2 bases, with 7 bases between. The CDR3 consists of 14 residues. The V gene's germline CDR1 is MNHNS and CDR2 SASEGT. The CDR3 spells CASSEMETKNIQYF. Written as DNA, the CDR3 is TGTGCCAGCAGTGAAATGGAGACCAAAAACATTCAGTACTTC.

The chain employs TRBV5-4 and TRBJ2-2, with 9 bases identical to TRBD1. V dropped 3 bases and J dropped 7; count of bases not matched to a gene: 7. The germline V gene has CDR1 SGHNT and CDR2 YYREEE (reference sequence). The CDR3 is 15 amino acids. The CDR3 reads CASSWGQGEGGELFF. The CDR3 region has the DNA TGTGCCAGCAGCTGGGGACAGGGAGAGGGCGGGGAGCTGTTTTTT.

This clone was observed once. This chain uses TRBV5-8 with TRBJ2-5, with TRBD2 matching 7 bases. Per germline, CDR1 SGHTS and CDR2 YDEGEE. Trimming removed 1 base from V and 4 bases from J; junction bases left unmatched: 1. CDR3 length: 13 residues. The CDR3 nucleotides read TGTGCCAGCAGCTTGAGCGGGACAGAGACCCAGTACTTC. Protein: CASSLSGTETQYF.

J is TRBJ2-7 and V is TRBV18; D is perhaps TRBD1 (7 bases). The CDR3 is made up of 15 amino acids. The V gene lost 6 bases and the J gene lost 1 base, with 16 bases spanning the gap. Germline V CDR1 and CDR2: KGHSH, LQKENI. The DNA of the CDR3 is TGTGCCAGCTCCTCGACGACAGGGACTTCCTACGAGCAGTACTTC. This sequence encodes CASSSTTGTSYEQYF.

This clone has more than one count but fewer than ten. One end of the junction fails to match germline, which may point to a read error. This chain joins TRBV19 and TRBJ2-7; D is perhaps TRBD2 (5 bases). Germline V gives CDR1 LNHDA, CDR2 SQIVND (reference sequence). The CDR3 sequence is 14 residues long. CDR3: CASSIVPVAGEQYF. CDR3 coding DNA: TGTGCCAGTAGTATAGTCCCGGTTGCGGGCGAGCAGTATTTC.

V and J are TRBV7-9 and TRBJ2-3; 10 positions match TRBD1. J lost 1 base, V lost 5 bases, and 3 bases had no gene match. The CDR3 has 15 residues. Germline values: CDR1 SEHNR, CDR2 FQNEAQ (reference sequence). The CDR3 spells CASSRDRGGTDTQYF. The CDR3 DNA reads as TGTGCCAGCAGCCGGGACAGGGGCGGCACAGATACGCAGTATTTT.

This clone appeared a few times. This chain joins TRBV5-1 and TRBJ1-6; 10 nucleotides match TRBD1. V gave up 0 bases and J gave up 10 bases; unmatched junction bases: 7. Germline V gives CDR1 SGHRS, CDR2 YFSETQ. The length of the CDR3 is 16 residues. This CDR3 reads CASSLGPQTGGSPLHF. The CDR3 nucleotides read TGCGCCAGCAGCTTGGGGCCCCAGACAGGGGGCTCACCCCTCCACTTT.

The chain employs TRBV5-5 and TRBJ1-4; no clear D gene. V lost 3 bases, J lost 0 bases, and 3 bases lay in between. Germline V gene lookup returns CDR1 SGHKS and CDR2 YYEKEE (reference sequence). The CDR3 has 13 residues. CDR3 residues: CASSSSTNEKLFF. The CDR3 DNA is TGTGCCAGCAGCTCATCAACTAATGAAAAACTGTTTTTT.

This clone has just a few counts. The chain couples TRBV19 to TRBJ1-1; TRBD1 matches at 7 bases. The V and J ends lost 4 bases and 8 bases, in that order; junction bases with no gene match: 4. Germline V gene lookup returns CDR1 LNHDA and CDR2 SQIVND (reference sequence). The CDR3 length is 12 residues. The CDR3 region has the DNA TGTGCCAGTAGTACCAACAGGGGAGAAGCTTTCTTT. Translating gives CASSTNRGEAFF.

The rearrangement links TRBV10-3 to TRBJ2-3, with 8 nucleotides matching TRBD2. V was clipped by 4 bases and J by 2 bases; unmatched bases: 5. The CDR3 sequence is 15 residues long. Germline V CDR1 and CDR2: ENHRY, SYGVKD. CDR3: CAISGVAGFTDTQYF. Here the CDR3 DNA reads TGTGCCATCAGTGGAGTAGCGGGATTCACAGATACGCAGTATTTT.

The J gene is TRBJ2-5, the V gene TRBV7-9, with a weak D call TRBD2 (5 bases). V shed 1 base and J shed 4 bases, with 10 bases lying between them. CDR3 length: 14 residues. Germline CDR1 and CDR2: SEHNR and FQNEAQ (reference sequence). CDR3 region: CASSLGGNRETQYF. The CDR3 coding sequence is TGTGCCAGCAGCTTAGGAGGGAACCGAGAGACCCAGTACTTC.

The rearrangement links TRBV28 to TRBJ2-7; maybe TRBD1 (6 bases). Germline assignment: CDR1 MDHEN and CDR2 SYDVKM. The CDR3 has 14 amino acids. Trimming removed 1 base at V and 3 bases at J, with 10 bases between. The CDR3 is CASSLYGTYYEQYF. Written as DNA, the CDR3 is TGTGCCAGCAGTTTATACGGGACATACTACGAGCAGTACTTC.

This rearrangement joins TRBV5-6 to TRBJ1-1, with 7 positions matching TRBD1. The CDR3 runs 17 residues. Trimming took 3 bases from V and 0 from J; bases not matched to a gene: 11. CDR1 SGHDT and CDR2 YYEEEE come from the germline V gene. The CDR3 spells CASSSRQGAHMNTEAFF. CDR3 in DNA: TGTGCCAGCAGCTCCAGACAGGGCGCTCATATGAACACTGAAGCTTTCTTT.

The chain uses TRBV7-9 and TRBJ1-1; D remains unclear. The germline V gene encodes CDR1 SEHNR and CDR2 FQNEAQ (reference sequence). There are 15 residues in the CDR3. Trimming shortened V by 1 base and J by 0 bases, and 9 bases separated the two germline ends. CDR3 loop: CASSLGVRLNTEAFF. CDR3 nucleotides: TGTGCCAGCAGCTTAGGTGTCAGATTGAACACTGAAGCTTTCTTT.

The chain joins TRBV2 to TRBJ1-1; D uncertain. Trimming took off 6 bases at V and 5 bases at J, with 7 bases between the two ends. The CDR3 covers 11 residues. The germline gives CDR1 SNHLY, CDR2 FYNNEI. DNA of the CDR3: TGTGCCAGCAGGTCGGTTACTGAAGCTTTCTTT. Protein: CASRSVTEAFF.

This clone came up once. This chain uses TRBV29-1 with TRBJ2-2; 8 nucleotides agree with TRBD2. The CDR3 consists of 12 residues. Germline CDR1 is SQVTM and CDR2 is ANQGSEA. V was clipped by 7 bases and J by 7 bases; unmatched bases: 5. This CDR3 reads CSAGGVGGELFF. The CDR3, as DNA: TGCAGCGCGGGGGGGGTTGGCGGGGAGCTGTTTTTT.

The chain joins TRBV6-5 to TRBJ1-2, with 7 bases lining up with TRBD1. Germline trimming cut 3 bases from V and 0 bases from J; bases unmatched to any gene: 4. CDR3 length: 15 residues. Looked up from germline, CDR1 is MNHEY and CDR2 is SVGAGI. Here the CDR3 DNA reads TGTGCCAGCAGTTATGGACAGGCAGCTAACTATGGCTACACCTTC. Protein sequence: CASSYGQAANYGYTF.

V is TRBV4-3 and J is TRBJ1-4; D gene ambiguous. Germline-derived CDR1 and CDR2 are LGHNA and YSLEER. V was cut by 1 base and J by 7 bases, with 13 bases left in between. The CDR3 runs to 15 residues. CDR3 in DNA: TGCGCCAGCAGCCAAGTAACGGGATTCGCTGAAAAACTGTTTTTT. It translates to CASSQVTGFAEKLFF.

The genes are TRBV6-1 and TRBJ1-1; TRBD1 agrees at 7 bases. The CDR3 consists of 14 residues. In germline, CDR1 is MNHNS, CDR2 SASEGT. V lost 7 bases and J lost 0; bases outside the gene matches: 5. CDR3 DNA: TGTGCCAGCACTAGACAGGGCATGAACACTGAAGCTTTCTTT. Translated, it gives CASTRQGMNTEAFF.

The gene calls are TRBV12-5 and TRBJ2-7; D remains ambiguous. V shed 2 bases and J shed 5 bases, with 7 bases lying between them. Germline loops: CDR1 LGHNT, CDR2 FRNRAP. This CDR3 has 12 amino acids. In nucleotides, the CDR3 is TGTGCTAGTGGTTTGCCTCCCCACGAGCAGTACTTC. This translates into CASGLPPHEQYF.

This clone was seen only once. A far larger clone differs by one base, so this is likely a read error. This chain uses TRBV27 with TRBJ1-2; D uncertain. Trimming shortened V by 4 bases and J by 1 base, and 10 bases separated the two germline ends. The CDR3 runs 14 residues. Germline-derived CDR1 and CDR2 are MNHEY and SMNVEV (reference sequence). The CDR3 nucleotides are TGTGCCAGCAGTTCCGACACTGATAACTATGGCTACACCTTC. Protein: CASSSDTDNYGYTF.

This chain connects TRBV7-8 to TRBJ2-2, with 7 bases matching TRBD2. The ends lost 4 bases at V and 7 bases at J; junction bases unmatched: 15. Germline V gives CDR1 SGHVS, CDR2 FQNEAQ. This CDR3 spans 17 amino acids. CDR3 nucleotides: TGTGCCAGCAGCTCGCAGATCCGGTCTAGCGGTCTCGGGGAGCTGTTTTTT. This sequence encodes CASSSQIRSSGLGELFF.